This note documents a single T cell receptor beta chain sequence. The entry originates in a study of blood T cell repertoires in COVID-19. Study summary: Sites in the United States, Italy and Spain provided acute and convalescent COVID-19 samples. In each case, the material was cDNA or gDNA derived from T cells, B-cell-depleted T cells, or PBMCs.

Original methodology: Amplification of reference gene primers provided the estimated nucleated cell counts. The assay was immunoSEQ multiplex PCR, and TCRdb's table has in-frame clones only and misses some. V, J and clone size are those of that table, while D and trimming were read from the DNA. This table has approximately 200,000 clones, 70% to 80% appearing once. The TCR comes from a woman aged 40 to 49 with COVID-19, enrolled during active disease. The specimen was peripheral blood.

The CDR3 is CATSSPSYQPQHF. The CDR3 DNA reads TGTGCCACCAGCTCCCCAAGCTATCAGCCCCAGCATTTT. This sequence joins TRBV15 and TRBJ1-5; no definite D call. The germline V and J ends were trimmed by 5 bases and 5 bases, with 10 bases remaining between them. The germline V gene has CDR1 LNHNV and CDR2 YYDKDF (reference sequence). CDR3 length: 13 residues.